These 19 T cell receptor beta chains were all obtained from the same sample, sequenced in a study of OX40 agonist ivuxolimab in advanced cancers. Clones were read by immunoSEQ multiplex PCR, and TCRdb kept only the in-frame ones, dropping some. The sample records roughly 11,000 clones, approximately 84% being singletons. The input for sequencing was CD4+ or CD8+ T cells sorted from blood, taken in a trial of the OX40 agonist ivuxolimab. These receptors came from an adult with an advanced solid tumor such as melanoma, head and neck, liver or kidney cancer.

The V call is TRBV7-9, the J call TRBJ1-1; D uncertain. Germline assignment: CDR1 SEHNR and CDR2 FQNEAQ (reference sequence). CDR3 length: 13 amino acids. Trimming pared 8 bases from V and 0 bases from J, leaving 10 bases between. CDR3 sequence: CASQLSMNTEAFF. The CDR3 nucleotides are TGTGCCAGCCAGCTATCTATGAACACTGAAGCTTTCTTT.

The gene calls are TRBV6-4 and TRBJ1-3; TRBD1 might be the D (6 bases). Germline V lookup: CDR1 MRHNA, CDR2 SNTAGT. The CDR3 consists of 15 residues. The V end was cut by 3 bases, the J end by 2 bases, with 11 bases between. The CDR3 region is CASSEQSGAGNTIYF. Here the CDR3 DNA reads TGTGCCAGCAGTGAGCAATCAGGGGCTGGAAACACCATATATTTT.

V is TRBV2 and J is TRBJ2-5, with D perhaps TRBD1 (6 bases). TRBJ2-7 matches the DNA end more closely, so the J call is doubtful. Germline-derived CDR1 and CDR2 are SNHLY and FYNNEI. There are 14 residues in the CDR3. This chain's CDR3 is CASSESTGWSEQYF. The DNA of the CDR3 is TGTGCCAGCAGTGAAAGCACAGGGTGGAGCGAGCAGTACTTC.

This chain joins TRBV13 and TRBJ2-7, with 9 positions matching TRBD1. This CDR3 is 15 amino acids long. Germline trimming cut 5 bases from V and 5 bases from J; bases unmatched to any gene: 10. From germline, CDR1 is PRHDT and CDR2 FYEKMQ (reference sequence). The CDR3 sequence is CASSNRGPVIHEQYF. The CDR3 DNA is TGTGCCAGCAGCAACAGGGGGCCGGTAATCCACGAGCAGTACTTC.

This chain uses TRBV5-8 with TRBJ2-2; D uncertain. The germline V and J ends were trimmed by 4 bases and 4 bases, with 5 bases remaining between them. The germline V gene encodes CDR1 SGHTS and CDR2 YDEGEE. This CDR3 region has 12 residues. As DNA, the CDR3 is TGTGCCAGCAGCCCCGGCACCGGGGAGCTGTTTTTT. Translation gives CASSPGTGELFF.

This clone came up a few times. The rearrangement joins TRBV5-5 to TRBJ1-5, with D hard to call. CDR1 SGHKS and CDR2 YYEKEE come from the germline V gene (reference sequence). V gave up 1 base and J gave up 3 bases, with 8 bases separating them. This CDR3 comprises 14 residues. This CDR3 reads CASSLSQNNQPQHF. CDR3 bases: TGTGCCAGCAGCTTGTCTCAGAACAATCAGCCCCAGCATTTT.

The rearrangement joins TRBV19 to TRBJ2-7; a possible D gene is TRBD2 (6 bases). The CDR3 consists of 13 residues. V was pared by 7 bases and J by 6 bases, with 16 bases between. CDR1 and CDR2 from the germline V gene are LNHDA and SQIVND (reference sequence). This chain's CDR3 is CASTAGRGFEQYF. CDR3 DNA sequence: TGTGCCAGTACCGCGGGCCGGGGGTTCGAGCAGTACTTC.

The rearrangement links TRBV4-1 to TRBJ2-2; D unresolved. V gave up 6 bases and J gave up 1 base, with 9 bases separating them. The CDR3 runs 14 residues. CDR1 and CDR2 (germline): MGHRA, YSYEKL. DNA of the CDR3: TGCGCCAGCAGTCAGCGACTGAACACCGGGGAGCTGTTTTTT. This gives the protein CASSQRLNTGELFF.

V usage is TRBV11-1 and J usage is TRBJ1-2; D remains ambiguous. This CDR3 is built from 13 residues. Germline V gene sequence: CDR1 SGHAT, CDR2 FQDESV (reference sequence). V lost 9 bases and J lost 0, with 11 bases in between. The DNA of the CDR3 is TGTGCCAGTTCTTCAAAGGCTAACTATGGCTACACCTTC. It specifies CASSSKANYGYTF.

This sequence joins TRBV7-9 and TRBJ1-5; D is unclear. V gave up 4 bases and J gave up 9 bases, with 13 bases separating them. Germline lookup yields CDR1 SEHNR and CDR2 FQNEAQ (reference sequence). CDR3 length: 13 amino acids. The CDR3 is CASSSLAEWPQHF. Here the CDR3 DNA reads TGTGCCAGCAGCTCACTAGCCGAATGGCCCCAGCATTTT.

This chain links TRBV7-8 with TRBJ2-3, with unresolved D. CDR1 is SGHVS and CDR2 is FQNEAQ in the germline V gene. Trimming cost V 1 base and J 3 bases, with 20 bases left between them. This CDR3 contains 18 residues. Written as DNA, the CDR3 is TGTGCCAGCAGCTTAGAGGGTATTGGATACCTAGTGACAGATACGCAGTATTTT. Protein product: CASSLEGIGYLVTDTQYF.

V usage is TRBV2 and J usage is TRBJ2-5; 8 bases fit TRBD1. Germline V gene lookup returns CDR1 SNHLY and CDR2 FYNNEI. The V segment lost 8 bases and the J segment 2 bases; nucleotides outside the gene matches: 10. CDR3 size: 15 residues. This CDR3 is CASQIGQGIQETQYF. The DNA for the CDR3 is TGTGCCAGCCAAATAGGACAGGGAATACAAGAGACCCAGTACTTC.

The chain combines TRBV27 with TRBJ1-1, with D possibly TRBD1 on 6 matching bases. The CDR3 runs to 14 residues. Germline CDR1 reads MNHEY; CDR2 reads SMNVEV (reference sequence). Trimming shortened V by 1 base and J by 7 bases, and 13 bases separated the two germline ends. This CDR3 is CASSLYGGRGEAFF. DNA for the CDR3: TGTGCCAGCAGTTTATATGGGGGGCGCGGTGAAGCTTTCTTT.

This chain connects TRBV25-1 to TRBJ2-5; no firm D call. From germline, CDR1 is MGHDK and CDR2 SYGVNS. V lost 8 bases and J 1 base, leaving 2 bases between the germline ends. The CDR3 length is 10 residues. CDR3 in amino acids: CASGQETQYF. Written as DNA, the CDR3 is TGTGCCAGCGGCCAAGAGACCCAGTACTTC.

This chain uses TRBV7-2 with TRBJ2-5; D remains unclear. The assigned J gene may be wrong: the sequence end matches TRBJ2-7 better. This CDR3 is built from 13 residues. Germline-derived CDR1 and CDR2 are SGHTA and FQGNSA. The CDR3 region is CASSLTLSYEQYF. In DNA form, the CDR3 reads TGTGCCAGCAGCTTAACACTGTCCTACGAGCAGTACTTC.

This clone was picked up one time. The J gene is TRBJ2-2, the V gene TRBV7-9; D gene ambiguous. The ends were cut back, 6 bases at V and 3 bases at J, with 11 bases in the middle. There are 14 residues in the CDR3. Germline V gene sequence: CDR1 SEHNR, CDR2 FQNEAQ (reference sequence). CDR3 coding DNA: TGTGCCAGCAGATACTCTGAGGACACCGGGGAGCTGTTTTTT. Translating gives CASRYSEDTGELFF.

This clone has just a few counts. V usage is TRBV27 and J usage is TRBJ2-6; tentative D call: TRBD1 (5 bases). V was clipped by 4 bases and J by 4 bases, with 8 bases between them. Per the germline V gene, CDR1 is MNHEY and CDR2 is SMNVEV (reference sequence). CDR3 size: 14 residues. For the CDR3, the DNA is TGTGCCAGCAGTTCAGGGATGGGGGCCAACGTCCTGACTTTC. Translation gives CASSSGMGANVLTF.

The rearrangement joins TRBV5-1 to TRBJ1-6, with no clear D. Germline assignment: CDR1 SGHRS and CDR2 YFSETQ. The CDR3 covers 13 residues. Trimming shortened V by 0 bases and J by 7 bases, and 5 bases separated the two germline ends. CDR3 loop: CASSLAGNSPLHF. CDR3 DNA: TGCGCCAGCAGCTTGGCGGGGAATTCACCCCTCCACTTT.

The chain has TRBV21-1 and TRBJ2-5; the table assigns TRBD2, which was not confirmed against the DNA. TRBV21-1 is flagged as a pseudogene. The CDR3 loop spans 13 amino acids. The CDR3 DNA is TGTGCCAGCATCCCTGAACGCCGGGAGACCCAGTACTTC. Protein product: CASIPERRETQYF.